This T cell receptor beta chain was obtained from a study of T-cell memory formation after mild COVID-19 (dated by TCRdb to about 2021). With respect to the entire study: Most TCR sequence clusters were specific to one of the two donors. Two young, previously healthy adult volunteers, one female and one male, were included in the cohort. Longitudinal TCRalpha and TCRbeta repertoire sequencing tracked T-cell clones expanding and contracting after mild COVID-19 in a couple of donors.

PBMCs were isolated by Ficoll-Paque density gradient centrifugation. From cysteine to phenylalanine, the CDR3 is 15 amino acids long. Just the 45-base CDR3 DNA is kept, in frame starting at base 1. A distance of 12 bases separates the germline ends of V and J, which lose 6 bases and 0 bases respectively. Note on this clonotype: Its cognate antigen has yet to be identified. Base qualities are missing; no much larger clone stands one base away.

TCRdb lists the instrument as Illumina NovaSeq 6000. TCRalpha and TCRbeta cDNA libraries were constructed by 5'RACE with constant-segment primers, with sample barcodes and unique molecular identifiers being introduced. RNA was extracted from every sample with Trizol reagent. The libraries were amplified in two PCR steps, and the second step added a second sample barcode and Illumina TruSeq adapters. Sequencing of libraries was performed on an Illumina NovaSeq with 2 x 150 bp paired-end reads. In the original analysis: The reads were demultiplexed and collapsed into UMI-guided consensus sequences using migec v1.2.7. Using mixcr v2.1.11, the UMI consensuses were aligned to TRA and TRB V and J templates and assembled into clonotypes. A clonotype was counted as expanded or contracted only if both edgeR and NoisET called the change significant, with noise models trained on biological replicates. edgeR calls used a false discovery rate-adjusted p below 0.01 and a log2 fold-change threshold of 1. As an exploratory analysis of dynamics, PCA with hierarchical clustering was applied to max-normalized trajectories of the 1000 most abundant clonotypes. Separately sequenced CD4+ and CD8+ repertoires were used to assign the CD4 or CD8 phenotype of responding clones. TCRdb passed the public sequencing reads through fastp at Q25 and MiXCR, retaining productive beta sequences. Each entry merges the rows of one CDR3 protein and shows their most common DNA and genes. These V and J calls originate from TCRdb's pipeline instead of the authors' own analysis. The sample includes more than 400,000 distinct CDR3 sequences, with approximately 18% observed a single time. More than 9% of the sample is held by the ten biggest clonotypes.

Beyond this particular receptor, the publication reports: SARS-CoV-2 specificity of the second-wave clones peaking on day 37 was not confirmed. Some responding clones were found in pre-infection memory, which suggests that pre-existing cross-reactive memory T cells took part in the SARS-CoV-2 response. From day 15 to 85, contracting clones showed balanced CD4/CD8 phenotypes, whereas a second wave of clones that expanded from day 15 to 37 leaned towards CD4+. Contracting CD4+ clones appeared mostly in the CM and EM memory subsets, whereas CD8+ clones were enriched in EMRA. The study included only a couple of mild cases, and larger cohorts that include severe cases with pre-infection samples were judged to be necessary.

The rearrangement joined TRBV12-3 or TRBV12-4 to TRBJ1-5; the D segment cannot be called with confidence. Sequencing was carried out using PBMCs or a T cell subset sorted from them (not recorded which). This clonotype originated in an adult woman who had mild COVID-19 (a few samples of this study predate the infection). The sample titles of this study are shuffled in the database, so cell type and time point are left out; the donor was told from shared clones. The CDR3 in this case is CASRMPAYSNQPQHF. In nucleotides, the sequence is TGTGCCAGCAGGATGCCCGCATATAGCAATCAGCCCCAGCATTTT.